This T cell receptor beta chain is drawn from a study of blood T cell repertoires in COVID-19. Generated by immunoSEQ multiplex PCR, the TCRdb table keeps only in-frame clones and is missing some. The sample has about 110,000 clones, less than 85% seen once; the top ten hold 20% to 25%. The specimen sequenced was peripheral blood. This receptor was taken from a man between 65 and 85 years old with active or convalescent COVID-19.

The CDR3 DNA reads as TGTGCTAGTGGTTTACCGGGACTTCAAGGCTCTGGGGCCAACGTCCTGACTTTC. Translating it yields CASGLPGLQGSGANVLTF. The chain links TRBV12-5 to TRBJ2-6; TRBD2 might be the D (6 bases). CDR1 and CDR2 (germline): LGHNT, FRNRAP. This CDR3 has 18 amino acids. V gave up 3 bases and J gave up 0 bases, with 15 bases separating them.